This note documents a single T cell receptor beta chain sequence. This clonotype was observed a few times. Its antigen remains unidentified. The sample holds no much larger clone one base away, and base qualities are not on file. This specimen's time point label, interpreted: healthy volunteer bleed at 2 weeks. Unfractionated whole blood was collected in Tempus Blood RNA tubes, and total RNA was extracted from that blood. Five healthy volunteers served as TCR sequencing controls and were bled at day 0, 2 weeks and 6 weeks. These data are taken from a study of human T cells and chemical hapten exposure (dated by TCRdb to the early 2020s). Looking at the study overall: Libraries were pooled for sequencing, and per-sample TCR yields varied mainly because of small differences in library volumes within the pool. In alopecia patients, the study followed how the peripheral blood TCR repertoire changed in vivo over primary and secondary sensitization to diphenylcyclopropenone (DPC), a hapten. From each blood RNA sample, both TCR alpha and TCR beta chains were sequenced.

The CDR3 runs 13 residues from the cysteine to the phenylalanine. The CDR3 DNA has 39 bases and is translated from base 1. CDR1 and CDR2 were assigned from the germline V gene (reference sequence) as GTSNPN and SVGIG. V and J lose 7 bases and 2 bases, and a span of 12 bases separates them. The method behind the library was RACE. Sequencing was carried out with a NextSeq 500. During library preparation, unique molecular identifiers were attached to individual cDNA molecules so that TCRs could be counted in a quantitative, reproducible way. Under the source paper's analysis protocol: A median of around 100,000 TCRs per sample was observed, with a range of 23,224 to 690,600. V, J and CDR3 annotation of the TCR reads was carried out using the Decombinator software suite. For PS versus PT1 abundance plots, all samples were subsampled to the same number of TCRs (28,000). TCRs were defined as expanded if absent before sensitization and observed at least eight times at the 2-week time point. TCRdb reprocessing: public reads trimmed at Q25 with fastp, clones called with MiXCR, in-frame beta chains kept. Every distinct CDR3 protein forms one entry, paired with its most common genes and DNA. The V and J calls were not made by the authors but by TCRdb's processing. Present in this sample are about 130,000 distinct CDR3 sequences, about 9% of which were seen just once. The ten most abundant clones make up approximately 1.6% of the sample.

Findings and caveats that apply to the study as a whole: Repeated subsampling changed both the strength of the expansion versus patch-test correlation and the threshold at which the correlation became significant. The number of TCRs above 1 in 1000 frequency did not change with DPC sensitization; there was no evidence of global repertoire structure alterations.

The chain is made from TRBV30 and TRBJ2-1, and the D gene may be TRBD2, 6 bases matching. Sequencing used whole blood. This TCR was recovered from a male donor in good health. Some clones in this sample may be carry-over from other donors' samples. The CDR3 protein sequence reads: CASSGVPYNEQFF. The nucleotides read TGTGCCTCCTCGGGGGTACCCTACAATGAGCAGTTCTTC.